Listed below are T cell receptor beta chains from one sample, sequenced in a study of blood T cell repertoires in COVID-19. TCRdb's table, derived via immunoSEQ multiplex PCR, lists solely in-frame clones and lacks some. The repertoire holds about 200,000 clones, with roughly four fifths as singletons. Sequencing used peripheral blood. Receptors originate from a woman between 40 and 55 years old with active or convalescent COVID-19. Each CDR3 is given with its conserved first and last residue. Each record gives: J gene, clone size, V gene, D gene, CDR3 DNA, CDR3 protein. D genes are given only for firm matches. A row's size may be missing; if present it is once, few, many or a size class.

TRBJ2-5	-	TRBV25-1	-	TGTGCCAGCAGCTTGACCGGGGAGACCCAGTACTTC	CASSLTGETQYF
TRBJ1-1	-	TRBV19	TRBD1	TGTGCCAGTAGTTTGACAGGGTCGTCTGAAGCTTTCTTT	CASSLTGSSEAFF
TRBJ2-7	-	TRBV30	-	TGTGCCTGGAGTGCTTTTAACGAGCAGTACTTC	CAWSAFNEQYF
TRBJ1-5	once	TRBV7-9	TRBD1	TGTGCCAGCAGCTTATGGACCGGGACAGGGGCTCAGCCCCAGCATTTT	CASSLWTGTGAQPQHF
TRBJ2-7	few	TRBV25-1	TRBD1	TGTGCCAGCAGTGAATCCGGTGCCAGGGACAGGTTGACCTACGAGCAGTACTTC	CASSESGARDRLTYEQYF
TRBJ2-1	-	TRBV28	TRBD2	TGTGCCAGCAGGCTAGCGGGAGGATATGAGCAGTTCTTC	CASRLAGGYEQFF
TRBJ2-1	-	TRBV15	-	TGTGCCACCAGCAGAGATCACAGCGGGCCAGCCAATGAGCAGTTCTTC	CATSRDHSGPANEQFF
TRBJ1-2	-	TRBV24-1	-	TGTGCCACCAGTGATTTGGCGGTCGGGGGCTACACCTTC	CATSDLAVGGYTF
TRBJ2-3	-	TRBV4-2	TRBD1	TGTGCCAGCAGCCAAGGGCGAGGGGGCAGTAGAACAGATACGCAGTATTTT	CASSQGRGGSRTDTQYF
TRBJ2-5	-	TRBV5-1	TRBD2	TGCGCCAGCAGCTCTAGATCGGCTAGCGGTCAAGAGACCCAGTACTTC	CASSSRSASGQETQYF
TRBJ2-7	-	TRBV28	TRBD2	TGTGCCAGCAGTTCATCCGGGGGGGCCGGCTACGAGCAGTACTTC	CASSSSGGAGYEQYF
TRBJ1-3	-	TRBV7-9	-	TGTGCCAGCAGCTCTCCTTTCTCTGGAAACACCATATATTTT	CASSSPFSGNTIYF
TRBJ2-4	-	TRBV4-1	TRBD2	TGCGCCAGCAGCCAAAAGGGGACTAGCGGGGGGTACCTAGCCAAAAACATTCAGTACTTC	CASSQKGTSGGYLAKNIQYF
TRBJ2-2	-	TRBV5-1	TRBD2	TGCGCCAGCGGAACCTACGGACTAGCGGGAGGGCCAAACACCGGGGAGCTGTTTTTT	CASGTYGLAGGPNTGELFF
TRBJ1-2	-	TRBV7-2	TRBD1	TGTGCCAGCAGCTACTCCGGGACAGGGTCTATGGGGGGCTATGGCTACACCTTC	CASSYSGTGSMGGYGYTF
TRBJ1-1	-	TRBV7-3	-	TGTGCCAGCAGGTTGCGACAGCCTACTGAAGCTTTCTTT	CASRLRQPTEAFF
TRBJ1-2	-	TRBV29-1	-	TGCAGCGTTGATCGGGGGGGGGCCTATGGCTACACCTTC	CSVDRGGAYGYTF
TRBJ2-7	-	TRBV12-2	-	TGTGCAAGTCGCTTAGCGGGGACTAGCCTCAAGTACTTC	CASRLAGTSLKYF
TRBJ2-5	once	TRBV9	TRBD2	TGTGCCAGCAGCGTATATGGCGGGGGGGCGGAGACCCAGTACTTC	CASSVYGGGAETQYF
TRBJ2-3	-	TRBV19	TRBD1	TGTGCCAGTAGTTCACCCCGGGACAGGGTACCAGATACGCAGTATTTT	CASSSPRDRVPDTQYF
TRBJ1-1	-	TRBV6-4	-	TGTGCCAGCAGCGAAACAGTGAACACTGAAGCTTTCTTT	CASSETVNTEAFF
TRBJ1-4	-	TRBV15	-	TGTGCCACCAGCAGAGAACAGGGTCCTGAAAAACTGTTTTTT	CATSREQGPEKLFF
TRBJ2-5	-	TRBV6-1	TRBD1	TGTGCCAGCAGTGAAGGACAGGGGGCCTGGGAGACCCAGTACTTC	CASSEGQGAWETQYF
TRBJ1-2	-	TRBV29-1	TRBD1	TGCAGCGCCGGACAGGGGATCGGGATCAGCTACACCTTC	CSAGQGIGISYTF
TRBJ1-1	-	TRBV21-1	-	TGTGCCAGCAGCAAAACGATTCTGGCAGACAGGGGGCCGAACACTGAAGCTTTCTTT	CASSKTILADRGPNTEAFF
TRBJ1-3	-	TRBV6-5	TRBD1	TGTGCCAGCAGTTCCCCGACAGGGGGGTCTGGAAACACCATATATTTT	CASSSPTGGSGNTIYF
TRBJ2-2	-	TRBV24-1	TRBD1	TGTGCCACCAGCGGGACAGGCGGCACCGGGGAGCTGTTTTTT	CATSGTGGTGELFF
TRBJ2-1	-	TRBV6-5	-	TGTGCCAGCAGGTCATACTGGGGGGTTTACAATGAGCAGTTCTTC	CASRSYWGVYNEQFF
TRBJ2-5	-	TRBV10-3	TRBD1	TGTGCCATCACCCCAGGGGGAGTACAAGAGACCCAGTACTTC	CAITPGGVQETQYF
TRBJ2-1	-	TRBV7-9	-	TGTGCCACCCTAGCTTGGGCAGGCCAAAACAATGAGCAGTTCTTC	CATLAWAGQNNEQFF
TRBJ1-1	few	TRBV25-1	-	TGTGCCAGCACCGGACGCCAGGGGCAGAAATTT	CASTGRQGQKF
TRBJ2-7	once	TRBV14	-	TGTGCCAGCAGCAAAATCCTTGGGGTTCCGGGGGAGCAGTACTTC	CASSKILGVPGEQYF
TRBJ1-1	once	TRBV6-5	TRBD1	TGTGCCAGCTTGGGACAGGTTTACACTGAAGCTTTCTTT	CASLGQVYTEAFF
TRBJ1-2	few	TRBV15	-	TGTGCCACCAGCAGTGCAGGGAGGGTGTATGGCTACACCTTC	CATSSAGRVYGYTF
TRBJ1-5	-	TRBV6-5	-	TGTGCCAGCAGTTACTCGTTCAGGCCCAATCAGCCCCAGCATTTT	CASSYSFRPNQPQHF
TRBJ2-5	-	TRBV5-1	TRBD1	TGCGCCAGCAGCCGGACAGGGCCCCAAGAGACCCAGTACTTC	CASSRTGPQETQYF
TRBJ2-2	-	TRBV5-1	TRBD2	TGCGCCAGCAGCTTGGGACAGAGAAGCGGGAGAGGTACCGGGGAGCTGTTTTTT	CASSLGQRSGRGTGELFF
TRBJ1-3	once	TRBV7-9	TRBD1	TGTGCCAGCAGCTCCGGGACAGGGTTATTACACTCTGGAAACACCATATATTTT	CASSSGTGLLHSGNTIYF
TRBJ2-1	-	TRBV3-1/TRBV3-2	-	TGTGCCAGCAGCCAATTAAAGGGGCGCTCCTACAATGAGCAGTTCTTC	CASSQLKGRSYNEQFF
TRBJ2-2	-	TRBV5-1	TRBD1	TGCGCCAGCAGCCTACAGGGGGCGACGAACACCGGGGAGCTGTTTTTT	CASSLQGATNTGELFF
TRBJ2-1	-	TRBV28	TRBD1	TGTGCCAGCAGTCTCGGGACAGGGGAGTTGGGGCAGTTCTTC	CASSLGTGELGQFF
TRBJ1-2	-	TRBV7-8	-	TGTGCCAGCACCAACTCAGGGGTATACACCTTC	CASTNSGVYTF
TRBJ1-6	-	TRBV28	TRBD1	TGTGCCAGCAGTTTCCCGGGACAGGGTGTGACACCCCTCCACTTT	CASSFPGQGVTPLHF
TRBJ1-2	-	TRBV7-9	-	TGTGCCAGCAGCTTAGGGTCTACGACAGCCCCCTATGGCTACACCTTC	CASSLGSTTAPYGYTF
TRBJ1-5	-	TRBV28	TRBD1	TGTGCCAGCAGGCCTCCGGGACAGGGTTTTAGCAATCAGCCCCAGCATTTT	CASRPPGQGFSNQPQHF
TRBJ1-1	-	TRBV27	TRBD1	TGTGCCAGCAGTCGTATGAGGACAGGAACAAAGCAGAACACTGAAGCTTTCTTT	CASSRMRTGTKQNTEAFF
TRBJ1-1	once	TRBV7-9	-	TGTGCCAGCAGCTTGAACTCTGAAGCTTTCTTT	CASSLNSEAFF
TRBJ2-3	-	TRBV27	-	TGTGCCAGCAGGATAGCGGCTACCTACACAGATACGCAGTATTTT	CASRIAATYTDTQYF
TRBJ1-2	-	TRBV6-1	-	TGTGCCAGCAGTGAGGTAGGCGGTAACTATGGCTACACCTTC	CASSEVGGNYGYTF
TRBJ1-2	-	TRBV7-2	-	TGTGCCAGCACCCCCCGTGTGGTGGCCATCTATGGCTACACCTTC	CASTPRVVAIYGYTF
TRBJ1-3	-	TRBV9	-	TGTGCCAGCAGCTTCCTAGGCGGACTCTCTGGAAACACCATATATTTT	CASSFLGGLSGNTIYF
TRBJ1-1	-	TRBV7-2	-	TGTGCCAGCAGCCCAGGGAGGGTGAACACTGAAGCTTTCTTT	CASSPGRVNTEAFF
TRBJ2-1	-	TRBV5-4	TRBD2	TGTGCCAGCAGCACAACCCCCGGGACTAACTACAATGAGCAGTTCTTC	CASSTTPGTNYNEQFF
TRBJ2-1	-	TRBV7-9	-	TGTGCCAGCAGCAAAGAAACCGGGAGTCCCTACAATGAGCAGTTCTTC	CASSKETGSPYNEQFF
TRBJ1-5	-	TRBV27	-	TGTGCCAGCAGTTTCGTCGGGTTGACGGGACAGCCCCAGCATTTT	CASSFVGLTGQPQHF
TRBJ1-6	-	TRBV25-1	TRBD1	TGTGCCAGCAGTGCAACAGGGGGAAATTCACCCCTCCACTTT	CASSATGGNSPLHF
TRBJ2-1	-	TRBV19	TRBD2	TGTGCCAGTAGTACTAGCGGGAGTTCCTACAATGAGCAGTTCTTC	CASSTSGSSYNEQFF
TRBJ1-1	-	TRBV4-3	-	TGCGCCAGCAGCCAAGATCGGGGTATAGTGCTTAACACTGAAGCTTTCTTT	CASSQDRGIVLNTEAFF
TRBJ1-1	-	TRBV5-1	TRBD1	TGCGCCAGCAGCTTGGACCCAGGGGGCAGGAACACTGAAGCTTTCTTT	CASSLDPGGRNTEAFF
TRBJ1-5	-	TRBV29-1	TRBD1	TGCAGCGCCAGGACAGGGGGACGCAATCAGCCCCAGCATTTT	CSARTGGRNQPQHF